This T cell receptor (beta chain) was obtained from a study of spatial heterogeneity in lung cancer. TCRdb fed the 5' RACE reads into MiXCR, producing one record per CDR3 protein. The table has around 66,000 distinct CDR3 sequences, about 6.3% seen once; the top ten hold around 15%. The time point denotes: sample taken at primary tumor resection. Whole RNA came from tumor, nontumor lung or frozen PBMC and was sequenced without being sorted. The germline V gene encodes CDR1 MNHEY and CDR2 SVGAGI. The CDR3 extends over 16 amino acids. Trimming took off 2 bases at V and 0 bases at J, with 13 bases between the two ends. Concerning this clonotype itself: This may arise from a read error, as a much more abundant clone is one base away.

V is TRBV6-5 and J is TRBJ1-1; D gene ambiguous. The sample in question was PBMCs, obtained at surgery. The source is a female donor with early-stage non-small cell lung cancer. Here the CDR3 reads CASSYRPGSVNTEAFF. CDR3 sequence (DNA): TGTGCCAGCAGTTACCGGCCCGGGAGTGTGAACACTGAAGCTTTCTTT.